The clone carrying this T cell receptor beta chain was counted only a few times. Its antigen is not known. The treatment denotes: approximately 9-day PBMC culture with coronavirus spike peptide pools or control peptides (ViraFEST assay). Via ViraFEST, peptide pools expanded antigen-specific T cells before TCR sequencing. Oncomine TCR Beta short-read sequencing was applied to DNA from cultured CD4+ T cells. TCRdb used MiXCR to reprocess the PCR reads, holding one entry per CDR3 protein. The sample yields approximately 12,000 distinct CDR3 sequences, roughly two fifths seen once. The data belong to a study of vaccination and CD4 T cells after COVID-19. Losses at the gene ends were 0 bases for V and 6 bases for J; bases not matched to a gene: 5. The germline gives CDR1 MNHEY, CDR2 SMNVEV (reference sequence). The CDR3 is 15 residues long.

The receptor was isolated from a human donor with COVID-19. Sequencing was carried out using cultured CD4+ T cells from blood. The J gene is TRBJ1-5, the V gene TRBV27; TRBD1 agrees at 7 bases. Written as DNA, the CDR3 is TGTGCCAGCAGTTTATCAGACAGGGTTAGTCAGCCCCAGCATTTT. It codes for CASSLSDRVSQPQHF.